A selection of T cell receptor beta chains follows, all from one sample in a study of identical twins. TCRdb reprocessed the 5' RACE reads with MiXCR, giving one entry per CDR3 protein. The data contain around 1.7 million distinct CDR3 sequences, less than 35% of them singletons. Sequenced input: cord blood. Every receptor here comes from a newborn girl in good health. Both conserved end residues are part of each CDR3. The D gene is left open where the match is weak. Clone size, where shown, is once, few, many, or a class for clones that have expanded.

TRBV20-1	TRBJ2-5	once	.	CSASFPRETQYF	TGCAGTGCTAGTTTTCCACGAGAGACCCAGTACTTC
TRBV9	TRBJ2-3	.	.	CASSVTYSPSTDTQYF	TGTGCCAGCAGCGTAACCTATAGCCCTAGCACAGATACGCAGTATTTT
TRBV6-6	TRBJ1-5	once	.	CASSDPQANQPQHF	TGTGCCAGCAGTGATCCTCAGGCGAATCAGCCCCAGCATTTT
TRBV28	TRBJ2-7	.	TRBD1	CASSSGQNAYEQYF	TGTGCCAGCAGTTCGGGACAGAATGCCTACGAGCAGTACTTC
TRBV29-1	TRBJ1-1	.	.	CSVDPGVMNTEAFF	TGCAGCGTTGACCCCGGTGTTATGAACACTGAAGCTTTCTTT
TRBV11-2	TRBJ2-3	.	TRBD2	CASSLVRAGGATDTQYF	TGTGCCAGCAGCTTAGTTCGCGCGGGAGGGGCCACAGATACGCAGTATTTT
TRBV10-1	TRBJ2-3	.	.	CASPLNADTQYF	TGCGCCAGCCCTCTAAACGCAGATACGCAGTATTTT
TRBV20-1	TRBJ2-1	.	TRBD2	CSASAGRASNEQFF	TGCAGTGCTAGCGCGGGGAGGGCCTCCAATGAGCAGTTCTTC
TRBV6-5	TRBJ1-4	.	.	CASSYSGPTNEKLFF	TGTGCCAGCAGTTACTCCGGCCCGACTAATGAAAAACTGTTTTTT
TRBV7-2	TRBJ2-5	.	.	CASAGGIRNEQYF	TGTGCCAGCGCCGGCGGGATTCGCAATGAGCAGTACTTC
TRBV28	TRBJ1-6	few	.	CASSRSGGANSPLHF	TGTGCCAGCAGTCGGTCCGGCGGGGCGAATTCACCCCTCCACTTT
TRBV28	TRBJ1-3	.	TRBD1	CASSFPGQGGNTIYF	TGTGCCAGCAGTTTCCCAGGACAGGGAGGAAACACCATATATTTT
TRBV2	TRBJ1-1	.	TRBD1	CASSDQGAREAEAFF	TGTGCCAGCAGTGACCAGGGGGCGCGGGAGGCTGAAGCTTTCTTT
TRBV5-1	TRBJ1-1	.	.	CASSLADRPLNTEAFF	TGCGCCAGCAGCTTGGCCGACAGGCCATTGAACACTGAAGCTTTCTTT
TRBV20-1	TRBJ2-7	few	TRBD2	CSATGLAGASYEQYF	TGCAGTGCTACCGGACTAGCGGGGGCCTCCTACGAGCAGTACTTC
TRBV4-1	TRBJ2-1	.	TRBD2	CASSQVAGGLGEQFF	TGCGCCAGCAGCCAAGTCGCGGGGGGGCTTGGGGAGCAGTTCTTC
TRBV15	TRBJ2-5	.	.	CATSRYSGNNEQYF	TGTGCCACCAGCAGGTATTCGGGGAACAATGAGCAGTACTTC